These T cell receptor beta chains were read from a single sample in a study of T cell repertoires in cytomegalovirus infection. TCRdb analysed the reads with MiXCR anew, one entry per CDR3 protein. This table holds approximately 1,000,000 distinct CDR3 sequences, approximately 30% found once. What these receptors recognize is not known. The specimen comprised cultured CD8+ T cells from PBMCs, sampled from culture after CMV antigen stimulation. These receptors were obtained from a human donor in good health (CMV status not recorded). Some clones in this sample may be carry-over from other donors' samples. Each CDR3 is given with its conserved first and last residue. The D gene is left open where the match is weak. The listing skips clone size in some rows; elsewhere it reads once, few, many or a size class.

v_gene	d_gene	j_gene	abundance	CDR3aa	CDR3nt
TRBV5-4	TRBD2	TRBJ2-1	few	CASSPTSGGMGEQFF	TGTGCCAGCAGCCCGACTAGCGGGGGGATGGGTGAGCAGTTCTTC
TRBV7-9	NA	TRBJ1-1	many	CASTKRGEAFF	TGTGCCAGCACTAAACGAGGTGAAGCTTTCTTT
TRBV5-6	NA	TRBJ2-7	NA	CASSPDGGSEQYF	TGTGCCAGCAGCCCCGATGGAGGGAGCGAGCAGTACTTC
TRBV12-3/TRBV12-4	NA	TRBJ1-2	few	CASSPPWTEYGYTF	TGTGCCAGCAGTCCACCTTGGACCGAATATGGCTACACCTTC
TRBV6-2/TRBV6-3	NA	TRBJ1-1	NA	CATEGDTEAFF	TGTGCAACGGAAGGGGACACTGAAGCTTTCTTT
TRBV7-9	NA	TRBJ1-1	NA	CASSLSGRGGTEAFF	TGTGCCAGCAGCTTGAGCGGACGGGGAGGCACTGAAGCTTTCTTT
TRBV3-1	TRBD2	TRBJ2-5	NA	CASSGGERGNQETQYF	TGTGCCAGCAGCGGCGGGGAGCGGGGGAACCAAGAGACCCAGTACTTC
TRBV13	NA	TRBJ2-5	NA	CASSYMRETQYF	TGTGCCAGCAGCTATATGAGAGAGACCCAGTACTTC
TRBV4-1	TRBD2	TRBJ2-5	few	CASSQVTSGGPGETQYF	TGCGCCAGCAGCCAGGTTACTAGCGGGGGGCCAGGGGAGACCCAGTACTTC
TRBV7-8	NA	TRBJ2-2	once	CASSLSRELNTGELFF	TGTGCCAGCAGCTTGAGCAGGGAATTGAACACCGGGGAGCTGTTTTTT
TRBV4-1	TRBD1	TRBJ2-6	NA	CASSQRLTGQFEANVLTF	TGCGCCAGCAGCCAGAGGCTGACAGGGCAATTTGAGGCCAACGTCCTGACTTTC
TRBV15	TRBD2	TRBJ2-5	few	CATSRDFGLAENYQETQYF	TGTGCCACCAGCAGAGATTTTGGACTAGCGGAGAACTACCAAGAGACCCAGTACTTC
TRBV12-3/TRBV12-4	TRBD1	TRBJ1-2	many	CASSFGQGIRDGYTF	TGTGCCAGCAGTTTCGGACAGGGGATTCGGGATGGCTACACCTTC
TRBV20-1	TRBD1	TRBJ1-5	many	CSALPGTGASWTQHF	TGCAGTGCCCTCCCGGGGACAGGGGCCTCTTGGACCCAGCATTTT
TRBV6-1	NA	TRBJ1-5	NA	CASSEWASNQPQHF	TGTGCCAGCAGTGAATGGGCTTCGAATCAGCCCCAGCATTTT
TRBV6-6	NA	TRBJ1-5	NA	CASSTREGGIVGQPQHF	TGTGCCAGCAGTACCCGCGAGGGGGGGATCGTGGGTCAGCCCCAGCATTTT
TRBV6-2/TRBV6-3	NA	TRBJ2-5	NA	CASSSLGEAQYF	TGTGCCAGCAGTTCCCTAGGGGAGGCCCAGTACTTC